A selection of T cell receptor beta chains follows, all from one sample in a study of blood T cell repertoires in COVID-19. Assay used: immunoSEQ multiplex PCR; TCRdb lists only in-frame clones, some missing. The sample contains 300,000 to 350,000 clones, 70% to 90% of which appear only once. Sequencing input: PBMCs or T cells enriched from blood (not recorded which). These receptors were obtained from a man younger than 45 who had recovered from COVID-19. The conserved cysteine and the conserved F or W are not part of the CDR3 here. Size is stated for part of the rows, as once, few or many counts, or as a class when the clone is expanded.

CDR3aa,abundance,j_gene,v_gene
ASSSTVMNTEAF,few,TRBJ1-1,TRBV27
ASSLVVPAAEAF,NA,TRBJ1-1,TRBV7-9
ASSQSRVAKNIQY,NA,TRBJ2-4,TRBV7-2
SVAPSPPSGHGYT,NA,TRBJ1-2,TRBV29-1
ASSQSGGTYEQY,NA,TRBJ2-7,TRBV5-1
ASRPTPGQGSEKLF,once,TRBJ1-4,TRBV2
ASTWDSGGNTGELF,few,TRBJ2-2,TRBV5-1
ASKGDSGGNGYT,NA,TRBJ1-2,TRBV19
ASSLPLGRGLYNEQF,NA,TRBJ2-1,TRBV7-2
ASSLYGQVVEKLF,NA,TRBJ1-4,TRBV5-5
ASSGLNNSPLH,NA,TRBJ1-6,TRBV19
ASRRTGSGNTIY,once,TRBJ1-3,TRBV6-5
ASSRRTGDYEQY,NA,TRBJ2-7,TRBV5-6
ASGPGTSGGFYEQF,NA,TRBJ2-1,TRBV12-5
APYPKGVGGGDTGELF,NA,TRBJ2-2,TRBV30
ASSLDRAVNGYT,NA,TRBJ1-2,TRBV5-8
ASTEGLAGGRETQY,NA,TRBJ2-5,TRBV28
ASSVGQGAYGYT,NA,TRBJ1-2,TRBV9
ASSSSLQGTANYGYT,NA,TRBJ1-2,TRBV7-9